This TCR beta chain was documented in a study of graft-versus-host responses after intestinal transplantation (dated by TCRdb to about 2021). For the study in its entirety: The transplants that recipients got were multivisceral, liver-intestinal, or isolated intestinal. Anti-thymocyte globulin induction was given to all recipients, followed by maintenance tacrolimus and steroids for approximately three years. After intestinal transplantation, graft-versus-host and host-versus-graft alloreactive T cell clones in the graft, circulation and bone marrow were tracked using bulk TCR-beta CDR3 sequencing. Alloreactive clones were identified by sequencing pre-transplant mixed lymphocyte reaction products and comparing these products with unstimulated pre-transplant donor and recipient T cells. Of the approximately 24 intestinal transplant recipients enrolled in the cohort, one of whom was a retransplant, a few patients without pretransplant specimens were excluded. A peak of at least 4% donor T cells among recipient peripheral blood mononuclear cells was the definition used for donor T cell macrochimerism. Instead of going to the commercial service, samples from a few later patients were sequenced in-house on an Illumina MiSeq and processed with MiXCR. General study outcomes and caveats: GvH clones turned up in recipient bone marrow, with some appearing earlier in ileal mucosa or blood, a pattern consistent with an intestinal mucosal origin. Early after transplant, peak levels of circulating GvH clones were associated with declines in HvG clones. The conclusions were limited by the relatively low number and heterogeneity of the intestinal transplant patients. Patients with donor T cell macrochimerism had high GvH to HvG T cell clonal ratios in their allografts.

Intraepithelial and lamina propria lymphocytes were isolated from graft specimens using dithiothreitol, EDTA incubations and collagenase D digestion. Bulk TCR-beta sequencing was performed on serial intestinal graft biopsy specimens collected as late as 600 days after transplant. The receptor library was made with the immunoSEQ multiplex PCR assay. For most patients, genomic DNA was subjected to high-throughput TCR-beta CDR3 sequencing by Adaptive Biotechnologies. The authors' pipeline ran thus. Adaptive's ImmunoSEQ software was the source of the TCR sequencing data for 15 to 20 patients, while a few other patients were processed with MiXCR and VDJtools. CDR3 nucleotide sequences shared by donor and recipient were removed because the origin of these sequences could not be assigned. Alloreactive clones required at least 2-fold expansion over unstimulated cells and minimum CFSE-low frequency of 0.002% (template counts) or 0.001% (read counts). A clone was considered mappable if detected in the sequenced pre-transplant spleen, lymph node, or MLR CFSE-low populations of the donor or recipient. The cumulative frequency of alloreactive clones was calculated as a percentage of all sequences, weighted by copy number. TCRdb limited this immuneACCESS table to in-frame rearrangements with V and J called. A share of clones is missing; checked studies link under half to unresolved V genes, and the rest is unexplained. That table is the source of V, J and clone size, and D and trimming were worked out from the DNA. This sample comprises 15,000 to 20,000 clones, approximately 86% of them detected only once. The ten biggest clones cover 5.5% of the sample.

In regard to this clone: This receptor's antigen is unknown. Base qualities are not recorded, but no much larger clone differs from it by a single base.

This sample comprised ileum tissue, obtained 17 days after transplant. This TCR was recovered from a human patient who received an intestinal transplant, so some T cells may come from the graft donor.

The nucleotide sequence is TGTGCCAGTAGTATGCTAGGACAGGGTAAGACCCAGTACTTC. This codes for CASSMLGQGKTQYF. This receptor chain uses TRBV19 and TRBJ2-5; TRBD1 lines up with 8 middle nucleotides. V ends up 3 bases short and J 6 bases short, with an unmatched junction base count of 6. The CDR3 goes from the cysteine to the phenylalanine over 14 residues. The DNA shown is the 42-base CDR3, in frame from base 1. CDR1 and CDR2 are drawn from the germline V gene (reference sequence): LNHDA, SQIVND.